These 18 T cell receptor beta chains were sequenced from one sample in a study of cytomegalovirus exposure and HLA in healthy donors. A multiplex PCR was run with 60 Vbeta primers and 13 Jbeta primers. The repertoire was sequenced with immunoSEQ multiplex PCR; TCRdb's copy has only in-frame clones and lacks some. The data hold more than 95,000 clones, with over 65% observed a single time. The sample taken for sequencing was PBMCs. The source is a woman aged 50 to 65 in good health and CMV-seropositive.

The chain uses TRBV9 and TRBJ2-2; D unresolved. Trimming cost V 3 bases and J 3 bases, with 6 bases left between them. Looked up from germline, CDR1 is SGDLS and CDR2 is YYNGEE. The CDR3 runs 13 residues. The CDR3: CASSELHTGELFF. Here the CDR3 DNA reads TGTGCCAGCAGCGAACTCCACACCGGGGAGCTGTTTTTT. The full variable domain, completed using reference TRBV9 and TRBJ2-2, is DSGVTQTPKHLITATGQRVTLRCSPRSGDLSVYWYQQSLDQGLQFLIQYYNGEERAKGNILERFSAQQFPDLHSELNLSSLELGDSALYFCASSELHTGELFFGEGSRLTVL.

This clone has more than one count but fewer than ten. Here the CDR3 reads CASSLDAAASGTEAFF. The CDR3, as DNA: TGTGCCAGCAGCTTGGACGCGGCAGCAAGCGGCACTGAAGCTTTCTTT. The V and J genes are TRBV5-6 and TRBJ1-1; D ambiguous. The V gene lost 0 bases and the J gene lost 4 bases, with 16 bases spanning the gap. The germline CDR1 and CDR2 sequences are SGHDT and YYEEEE. This CDR3 has 16 residues.

This clone was detected only a few times. V and J are TRBV4-2 and TRBJ2-7, with 13 bases matching TRBD2. This CDR3 is built from 17 residues. The germline V gene encodes CDR1 LGHNA and CDR2 YNFKEQ. V was clipped by 2 bases and J by 0 bases; unmatched bases: 4. This CDR3 reads CASSQSTSGGSSYEQYF. The CDR3 DNA reads TGTGCCAGCAGCCAATCGACTAGCGGGGGGTCCTCCTACGAGCAGTACTTC.

The chain has TRBV18 and TRBJ2-1; 11 bases are a match to TRBD2. Germline V CDR1 and CDR2: KGHSH, LQKENI. The CDR3 covers 15 residues. The ends lost 5 bases at V and 5 bases at J; junction bases unmatched: 5. The DNA for the CDR3 is TGTGCCAGCTCAGAGACTAGCGGGAACCACAATGAGCAGTTCTTC. Translated, it gives CASSETSGNHNEQFF.

The J gene is TRBJ2-2, the V gene TRBV10-3; D may be TRBD1 (6 bases). CDR3 length: 15 residues. V was pared by 0 bases and J by 1 base, with 6 bases between. Germline assignment: CDR1 ENHRY and CDR2 SYGVKD. This CDR3 reads CAISESQGNTGELFF. CDR3 DNA: TGTGCCATCAGTGAGTCACAGGGGAACACCGGGGAGCTGTTTTTT.

This clone appeared a single time. The V gene is TRBV28, the J gene TRBJ2-3; 7 positions match TRBD1. CDR1 MDHEN and CDR2 SYDVKM come from the germline V gene. The V gene end was trimmed by 2 bases and the J gene end by 2 bases; junction bases not matched to a gene: 13. The CDR3 is 18 amino acids. The CDR3 sequence: CASSLRPGQPSNTDTQYF. The CDR3 nucleotides read TGTGCCAGCAGTTTACGACCGGGACAGCCAAGTAACACAGATACGCAGTATTTT.

V and J are TRBV6-5 and TRBJ1-5; the D gene is possibly TRBD1 (5 bases). The CDR3 runs to 12 residues. With 5 bases removed from V and 6 bases from J, the gap between germline ends came to 8 bases. Germline V gene lookup returns CDR1 MNHEY and CDR2 SVGAGI. In nucleotides, the CDR3 is TGTGCCAGCAGTAGCGGGGGTCAGCCCCAGCATTTT. It codes for CASSSGGQPQHF.

The genes are TRBV20-1 and TRBJ2-5; D call uncertain. Between the trimmed V and J ends, which lost 8 bases and 0 bases, there was a span of 4 bases. Looked up from germline, CDR1 is DFQATT and CDR2 is SNEGSKA (reference sequence). This CDR3 spans 10 amino acids. The CDR3 DNA is TGCAGTCCCTACCAAGAGACCCAGTACTTC. Translated, it gives CSPYQETQYF.

The chain combines TRBV18 with TRBJ2-5; 9 bases agree with TRBD2. V gave up 2 bases and J gave up 3 bases; unmatched junction bases: 7. The CDR3 length is 16 residues. The germline V gene has CDR1 KGHSH and CDR2 LQKENI. Here the CDR3 reads CASSPRSGGSKETQYF. The CDR3 DNA is TGTGCCAGCTCACCAAGAAGCGGGGGGTCCAAAGAGACCCAGTACTTC.

This clone was counted between two and nine times. V is TRBV5-1 and J is TRBJ1-6; D is perhaps TRBD1 (6 bases). The length of the CDR3 is 12 residues. V was shortened by 6 bases and J by 8 bases, with 9 bases between the two germline ends. Germline V gene data show CDR1 as SGHRS and CDR2 as YFSETQ. The CDR3 reads CASNEGDSPLHF. The CDR3 bases are TGCGCCAGCAACGAGGGGGATTCACCCCTCCACTTT.

The chain has TRBV4-1 and TRBJ1-2; 10 nucleotides agree with TRBD1. The CDR3 runs to 15 residues. Germline V gives CDR1 MGHRA, CDR2 YSYEKL. With V trimmed by 3 bases and J by 5 bases, 6 bases remained unmatched. The CDR3 DNA is TGCGCCAGCAGCCAGGGACAGGGGAACCTGTATGGCTACACCTTC. It translates to CASSQGQGNLYGYTF.

CDR3 nucleotides: TGTGCCAGTCCTACAGGGGCCCACACAGATACGCAGTATTTT. It is translated as CASPTGAHTDTQYF. The chain joins TRBV2 to TRBJ2-3, with 7 positions matching TRBD1. The length of the CDR3 is 14 residues. With V trimmed by 9 bases and J by 2 bases, 8 bases remained unmatched. Germline CDR1 and CDR2: SNHLY and FYNNEI.

The genes are TRBV19 and TRBJ2-5; TRBD2 aligns across 14 bases. This CDR3 spans 16 amino acids. Unmatched junction bases numbered 7, after V lost 5 bases and J lost 5 bases. Germline CDR1 and CDR2: LNHDA and SQIVND (reference sequence). The CDR3 sequence is CASSRGLAGVTETQYF. For the CDR3, the DNA is TGTGCCAGTAGTCGGGGACTAGCGGGAGTCACCGAGACCCAGTACTTC.

V and J are TRBV29-1 and TRBJ2-1, with a weak D call TRBD2 (5 bases). CDR3 length equals 14 residues. Deletions cut 4 bases from V and 4 bases from J, with 14 bases between. The germline V gene encodes CDR1 SQVTM and CDR2 ANQGSEA. The CDR3 nucleotides read TGCAGCGTTGCCGAGGGCGGATTATACAATGAGCAGTTCTTC. Translated: CSVAEGGLYNEQFF.

The chain uses TRBV5-1 and TRBJ2-5; 7 bases match TRBD1. The ends lost 4 bases at V and 3 bases at J; junction bases unmatched: 9. Germline CDR1 and CDR2: SGHRS and YFSETQ. The CDR3 loop spans 15 amino acids. The DNA for the CDR3 is TGCGCCAGCAGCGCCCAAAACAGGGGCGAAGAGACCCAGTACTTC. Encoded protein: CASSAQNRGEETQYF. The full variable domain, its missing parts supplied by reference TRBV5-1 and TRBJ2-5, is KAGVTQTPRYLIKTRGQQVTLSCSPISGHRSVSWYQQTPGQGLQFLFEYFSETQRNKGNFPGRFSGRQFSNSRSEMNVSTLELGDSALYLCASSAQNRGEETQYFGPGTRLLVL.

V is TRBV15 and J is TRBJ2-4; D might be TRBD2 (5 bases). Trimming took 5 bases from V and 9 from J, leaving 11 bases between them. This CDR3 has 12 residues. Germline lookup yields CDR1 LNHNV and CDR2 YYDKDF (reference sequence). The CDR3 nucleotides are TGTGCCACCAGCCCATTGGGGAGCATTCAGTACTTC. It codes for CATSPLGSIQYF.

A single count supports this clone. V is TRBV11-1 and J is TRBJ1-1; TRBD1 might be the D (5 bases). CDR3 length: 13 residues. Trimming left V 5 bases short and J 7 bases short, with 14 bases between. Germline-derived CDR1 and CDR2 are SGHAT and FQDESV (reference sequence). CDR3 sequence (DNA): TGTGCCAGCAGCGCCCAATGGGGGGTTGAAGCTTTCTTT. As protein: CASSAQWGVEAFF.

The chain uses TRBV30 and TRBJ2-7; 7 positions agree with TRBD2. After removal of 2 bases from V and 2 bases from J, the junction contained 6 bases not matched to a gene. Per germline, CDR1 GTSNPN and CDR2 SVGIG (reference sequence). This CDR3 has 14 amino acids. The CDR3 DNA reads as TGTGCCTGGAGTCGCGGGAGCGATACCTACGAGCAGTACTTC. Translating it yields CAWSRGSDTYEQYF.